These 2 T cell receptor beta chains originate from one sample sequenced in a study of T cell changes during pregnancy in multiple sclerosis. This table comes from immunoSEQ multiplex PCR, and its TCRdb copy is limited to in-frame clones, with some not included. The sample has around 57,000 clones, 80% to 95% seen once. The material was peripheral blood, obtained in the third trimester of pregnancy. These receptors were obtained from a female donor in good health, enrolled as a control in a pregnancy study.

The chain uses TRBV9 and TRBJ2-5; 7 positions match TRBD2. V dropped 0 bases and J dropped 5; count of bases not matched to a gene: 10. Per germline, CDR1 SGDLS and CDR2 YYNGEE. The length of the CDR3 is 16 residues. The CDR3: CASSVAGGEVWETQYF. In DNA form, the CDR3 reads TGTGCCAGCAGCGTAGCGGGAGGAGAGGTTTGGGAGACCCAGTACTTC.

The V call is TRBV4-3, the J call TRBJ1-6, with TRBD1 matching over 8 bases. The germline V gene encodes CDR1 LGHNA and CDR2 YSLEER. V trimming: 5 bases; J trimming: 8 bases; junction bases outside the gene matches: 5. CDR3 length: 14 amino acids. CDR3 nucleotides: TGCGCCAGCAGCGAGGACAGGGTATATTCACCCCTCCACTTT. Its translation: CASSEDRVYSPLHF.